These 20 T cell receptor beta chains were sequenced from one sample in a study of vaccination effects on CD4 cells after COVID-19. Repertoires were generated with immunoSEQ multiplex PCR, while TCRdb's copy carries only in-frame clones and drops some. The sample yields about 45,000 clones, approximately 70% seen once. Which antigens these TCRs recognize remains unknown. Upon completion of around ten days in culture, CD4+ T cells were isolated. Each participant was administered two doses of either the BNT162b2 or the mRNA-1273 vaccine. The specimen was CD4+ T cells from PBMCs cultured without peptide, collected after COVID-19 vaccination. These receptors were taken from a human donor who received a COVID-19 vaccine.

The chain employs TRBV4-1 and TRBJ2-1, with 9 bases aligning to TRBD1. J gave up 9 bases and V 8 bases, and 14 bases lay outside the gene matches. Germline assignment: CDR1 MGHRA and CDR2 YSYEKL. The length of the CDR3 is 15 residues. The CDR3 protein is CASASPGQGSSEQFF. Written as DNA, the CDR3 is TGCGCCAGCGCATCCCCGGGACAGGGCTCAAGTGAGCAGTTCTTC.

The V gene is TRBV9, the J gene TRBJ2-3; D call uncertain. Trimming took 7 bases from V and 0 from J, leaving 9 bases between them. CDR3 length: 13 residues. Germline CDR1 SGDLS, CDR2 YYNGEE. The CDR3 loop reads CASGWSSTDTQYF. CDR3 DNA sequence: TGTGCCAGCGGTTGGTCAAGCACAGATACGCAGTATTTT. The full variable domain, its missing parts supplied by reference TRBV9 and TRBJ2-3, is DSGVTQTPKHLITATGQRVTLRCSPRSGDLSVYWYQQSLDQGLQFLIQYYNGEERAKGNILERFSAQQFPDLHSELNLSSLELGDSALYFCASGWSSTDTQYFGPGTRLTVL.

The gene calls are TRBV12-3 or TRBV12-4 and TRBJ1-5; D uncertain. This CDR3 contains 12 residues. Trimming removed 7 bases at V and 2 bases at J, with 6 bases between. The DNA for the CDR3 is TGTGCCAGCAAGTTCGGCAATCAGCCCCAGCATTTT. This gives the protein CASKFGNQPQHF.

This sequence joins TRBV7-2 and TRBJ2-5, with 8 bases fitting TRBD2. The V gene end was trimmed by 3 bases and the J gene end by 5 bases; junction bases not matched to a gene: 8. The CDR3 is 15 amino acids. Germline V gene lookup returns CDR1 SGHTA and CDR2 FQGNSA. CDR3 nucleotide sequence: TGTGCCAGCAGCTTGCCCCTAGCGGGTGGTGAGACCCAGTACTTC. This codes for CASSLPLAGGETQYF.

The rearrangement uses TRBV2 and TRBJ2-3; D remains ambiguous. The CDR3 runs to 12 residues. The ends were cut back, 7 bases at V and 0 bases at J, with 5 bases in the middle. In germline, CDR1 is SNHLY, CDR2 FYNNEI. The CDR3: CASKLSTDTQYF. The CDR3 nucleotides read TGTGCCAGCAAACTTAGCACAGATACGCAGTATTTT.

The V gene is TRBV19, the J gene TRBJ1-2; 7 bases agree with TRBD1. Trimming removed 6 bases from V and 1 base from J; junction bases left unmatched: 11. Germline CDR1 LNHDA, CDR2 SQIVND (reference sequence). The CDR3 contains 16 residues. CDR3 protein: CASRVPTGENNYGYTF. CDR3 bases: TGTGCCAGTAGGGTACCTACAGGGGAAAATAACTATGGCTACACCTTC.

V usage is TRBV18 and J usage is TRBJ1-2; 9 bases match TRBD1. Germline CDR1 is KGHSH and CDR2 is LQKENI. The CDR3 sequence is 14 residues long. The ends lost 4 bases at V and 2 bases at J; junction bases unmatched: 2. The CDR3 here is CASSLGQGNYGYTF. Written as DNA, the CDR3 is TGTGCCAGCTCACTAGGACAGGGGAACTATGGCTACACCTTC.

The chain is built from TRBV10-3 and TRBJ2-5; 12 bases map to TRBD2. The V segment lost 4 bases and the J segment 1 base; nucleotides outside the gene matches: 4. Germline lookup yields CDR1 ENHRY and CDR2 SYGVKD. This CDR3 has 16 amino acids. As DNA, the CDR3 is TGTGCCATCAGTGGGCGACTAGCGGGAGCCCAAGAGACCCAGTACTTC. This codes for CAISGRLAGAQETQYF.

As DNA, the CDR3 is TGTGCCAGCAGCCAGGGGAGACGCGGCTACGAGCAGTACTTC. Its protein product is CASSQGRRGYEQYF. This chain links TRBV5-4 with TRBJ2-7; the D gene is possibly TRBD1 (6 bases). V dropped 4 bases and J dropped 3 bases, with 14 bases sitting between them. The CDR3 runs 14 residues. In germline, CDR1 is SGHNT, CDR2 YYREEE (reference sequence).

V is TRBV4-1 and J is TRBJ1-4; TRBD1 matches at 7 bases. Germline CDR1 is MGHRA and CDR2 is YSYEKL. The length of the CDR3 is 16 residues. V was pared by 0 bases and J by 6 bases, with 7 bases of the junction left unmatched. The DNA for the CDR3 is TGCGCCAGCAGCCAAGACCCTCAGGGGGACCATGAAAAACTGTTTTTT. Translated: CASSQDPQGDHEKLFF.

The chain's CDR3 is CASSLIYGETGELFF. The DNA for the CDR3 is TGTGCCAGCAGCTTAATTTACGGGGAGACCGGGGAGCTGTTTTTT. The gene calls are TRBV11-3 and TRBJ2-2, with D possibly TRBD2 on 5 matching bases. The CDR3 covers 15 residues. Germline V gives CDR1 SGHNT, CDR2 YENEEA. V was clipped by 2 bases and J by 5 bases, with 12 bases between them.

The chain recombines TRBV5-5 with TRBJ2-7; D ambiguous. Looked up from germline, CDR1 is SGHKS and CDR2 is YYEKEE (reference sequence). CDR3 size: 12 residues. V lost 4 bases, J lost 3 bases, and 8 bases lay in between. CDR3 region: CASSRLDYEQYF. The CDR3 nucleotides read TGTGCCAGCAGCAGGTTAGACTACGAGCAGTACTTC.

CDR3 nucleotides: TGTGCCATCAGAAACACCCGGACAGGGAAGGGAGATACGCAGTATTTT. Its protein product is CAIRNTRTGKGDTQYF. The rearrangement links TRBV10-3 to TRBJ2-3; the match to TRBD1 covers 8 bases. Germline trimming cut 6 bases from V and 5 bases from J; bases unmatched to any gene: 13. CDR1 ENHRY and CDR2 SYGVKD come from the germline V gene. CDR3 size: 16 residues.

The gene calls are TRBV18 and TRBJ2-2; D perhaps matches TRBD1 (5 bases). V lost 0 bases to trimming and J lost 3 bases, with 11 bases between them. This CDR3 has 16 amino acids. Germline V gene sequence: CDR1 KGHSH, CDR2 LQKENI. The DNA for the CDR3 is TGTGCCAGCTCACCACCGTTGGGGCTAGACACCGGGGAGCTGTTTTTT. This translates into CASSPPLGLDTGELFF.

This clone was observed once. V and J are TRBV6-5 and TRBJ1-3, with D perhaps TRBD1 (5 bases). Trimming left V 6 bases short and J 0 bases short, with 12 bases between. This CDR3 spans 15 amino acids. Per the germline V gene, CDR1 is MNHEY and CDR2 is SVGAGI. CDR3 protein: CASSLGTNSGNTIYF. CDR3 DNA: TGTGCCAGCAGCCTAGGGACCAACTCTGGAAACACCATATATTTT.

This clone was counted only a few times. This chain connects TRBV6-1 to TRBJ1-2; 8 bases map to TRBD1. The germline gives CDR1 MNHNS, CDR2 SASEGT. The CDR3 consists of 16 residues. The V and J ends lost 2 bases and 4 bases, in that order; junction bases with no gene match: 9. In DNA form, the CDR3 reads TGTGCCAGCAGTGAAACCCGGACAGGGAGGTTCTATGGCTACACCTTC. Residues: CASSETRTGRFYGYTF.

J is TRBJ2-5 and V is TRBV7-8, with D possibly matching TRBD2 (6 bases). Per the germline V gene, CDR1 is SGHVS and CDR2 is FQNEAQ. The CDR3 loop spans 14 amino acids. The V and J ends lost 1 base and 0 bases respectively, with 6 bases between them. The CDR3, as DNA: TGTGCCAGCAGCTTAGGGACTAACCAAGAGACCCAGTACTTC. As protein: CASSLGTNQETQYF.

V gene TRBV11-3 combines with J gene TRBJ2-1, with TRBD2 matching 10 bases. J gave up 6 bases and V 1 base, and 3 bases lay outside the gene matches. The CDR3 has 15 residues. Germline CDR1 and CDR2: SGHNT and YENEEA. CDR3 sequence: CASSLGLAGLNEQFF. CDR3 DNA: TGTGCCAGCAGCTTAGGACTAGCGGGCCTCAATGAGCAGTTCTTC.

The rearrangement joins TRBV12-5 to TRBJ2-1, with D perhaps TRBD2 (5 bases). The CDR3 spans 13 residues. V lost 1 base and J 7 bases, leaving 8 bases between the germline ends. From germline, CDR1 is LGHNT and CDR2 FRNRAP. The CDR3 DNA reads as TGTGCTAGTGGTTTGGGCGGACTTAATGAGCAGTTCTTC. Its translation: CASGLGGLNEQFF.

The V call is TRBV5-1, the J call TRBJ2-3; 8 nucleotides match TRBD2. V was pared by 3 bases and J by 2 bases, with 11 bases of the junction left unmatched. Germline assignment: CDR1 SGHRS and CDR2 YFSETQ. The CDR3 loop spans 17 amino acids. Here the CDR3 reads CASSSTGGGRSTDTQYF. The CDR3, as DNA: TGCGCCAGCAGCTCGACGGGGGGGGGTCGGTCCACAGATACGCAGTATTTT.